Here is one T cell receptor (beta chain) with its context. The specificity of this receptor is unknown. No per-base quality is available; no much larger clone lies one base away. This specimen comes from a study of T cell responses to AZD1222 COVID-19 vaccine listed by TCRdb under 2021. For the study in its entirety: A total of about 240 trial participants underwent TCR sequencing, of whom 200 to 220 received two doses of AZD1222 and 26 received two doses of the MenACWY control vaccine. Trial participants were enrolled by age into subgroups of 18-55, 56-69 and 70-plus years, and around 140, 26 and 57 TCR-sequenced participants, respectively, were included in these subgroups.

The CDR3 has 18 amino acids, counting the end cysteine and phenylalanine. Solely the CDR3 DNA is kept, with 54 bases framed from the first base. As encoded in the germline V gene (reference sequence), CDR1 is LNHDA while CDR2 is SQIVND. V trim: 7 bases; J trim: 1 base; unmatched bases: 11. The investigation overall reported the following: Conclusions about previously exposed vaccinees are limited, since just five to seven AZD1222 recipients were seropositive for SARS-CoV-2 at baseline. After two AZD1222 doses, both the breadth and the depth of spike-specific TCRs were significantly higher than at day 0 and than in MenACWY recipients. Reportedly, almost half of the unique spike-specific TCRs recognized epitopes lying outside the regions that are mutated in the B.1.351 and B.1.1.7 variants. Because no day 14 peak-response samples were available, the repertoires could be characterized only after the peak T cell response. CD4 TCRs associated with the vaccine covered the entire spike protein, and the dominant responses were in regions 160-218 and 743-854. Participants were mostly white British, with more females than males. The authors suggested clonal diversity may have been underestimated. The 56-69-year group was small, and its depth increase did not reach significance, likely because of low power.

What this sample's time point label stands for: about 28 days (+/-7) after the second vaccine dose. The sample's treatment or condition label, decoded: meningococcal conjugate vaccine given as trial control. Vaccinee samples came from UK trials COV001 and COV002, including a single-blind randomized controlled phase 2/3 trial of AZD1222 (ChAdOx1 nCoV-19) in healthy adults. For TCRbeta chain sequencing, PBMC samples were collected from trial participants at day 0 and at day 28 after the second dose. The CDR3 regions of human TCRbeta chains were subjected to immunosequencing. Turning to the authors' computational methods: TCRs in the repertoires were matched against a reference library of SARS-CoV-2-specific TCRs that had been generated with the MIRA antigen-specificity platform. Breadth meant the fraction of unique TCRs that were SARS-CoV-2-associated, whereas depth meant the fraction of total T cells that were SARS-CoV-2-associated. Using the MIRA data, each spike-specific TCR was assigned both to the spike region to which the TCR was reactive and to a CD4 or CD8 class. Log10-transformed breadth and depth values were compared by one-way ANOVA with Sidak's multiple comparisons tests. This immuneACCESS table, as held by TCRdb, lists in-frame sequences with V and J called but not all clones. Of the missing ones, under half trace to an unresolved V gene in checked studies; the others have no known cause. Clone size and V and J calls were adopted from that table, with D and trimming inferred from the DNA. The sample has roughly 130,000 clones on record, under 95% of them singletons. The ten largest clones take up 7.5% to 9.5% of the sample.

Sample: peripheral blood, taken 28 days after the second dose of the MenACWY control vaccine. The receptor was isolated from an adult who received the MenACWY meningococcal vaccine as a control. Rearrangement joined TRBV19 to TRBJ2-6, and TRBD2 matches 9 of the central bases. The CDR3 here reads CASNRLAASPSGANVLTF. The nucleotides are TGTGCCAGTAACAGACTAGCGGCTTCCCCATCTGGGGCCAACGTCCTGACTTTC.